Given below is one TCR beta chain in context. The CDR3 consists of 14 residues. Germline loops: CDR1 SGHRS, CDR2 YFSETQ. J lost 10 bases, V lost 2 bases, and 6 bases had no gene match. This sample stems from a study of cytomegalovirus exposure and HLA in healthy donors. PCR used 60 Vbeta primers and 13 Jbeta primers. Method: immunoSEQ multiplex PCR; TCRdb's copy keeps in-frame clones and lacks some. The data contain around 70,000 clones, approximately 60% of them singletons. This rearrangement joins TRBV5-1 to TRBJ1-6, with TRBD1 identical over 7 bases. The source is a man aged 30 to 45 in good health and CMV-seronegative. The source material was PBMCs. The CDR3 DNA reads TGCGCCAGCAGCTTAGACAGGGTGGGCTCACCCCTCCACTTT. This codes for CASSLDRVGSPLHF.